These 11 T cell receptor beta chains share one sample of origin, sequenced in a study of response to subunit inactivated influenza vaccine. From the RT-PCR reads, TCRdb called clonotypes with MiXCR, one entry per CDR3 protein. The sample has roughly 650,000 distinct CDR3 sequences, around 16% seen once; the top ten hold around a tenth. The source material was PBMCs from blood, sampled approximately 12 days after vaccination. These receptors originate from a man in his forties or fifties who received an inactivated influenza vaccine.

This clonotype was seen more than once but under ten times. V gene TRBV6-1 combines with J gene TRBJ1-2; a weak D match, TRBD1 (6 bases). CDR3 length: 14 amino acids. The ends were cut back, 6 bases at V and 4 bases at J, with 15 bases in the middle. Looked up from germline, CDR1 is MNHNS and CDR2 is SASEGT. CDR3 DNA sequence: TGTGCCAGCAGAAAACAGGGATCAGTCTATGGCTACACCTTC. Amino acids: CASRKQGSVYGYTF.

This clonotype appeared a few times. The genes are TRBV7-3 and TRBJ2-3; 13 bases fit TRBD2. From germline, CDR1 is SGHTA and CDR2 FQGTGA. This CDR3 has 17 residues. Trimming cost V 5 bases and J 4 bases; bases outside gene matches: 9. The CDR3 coding sequence is TGTGCCAGCAGCCCCGGACTAGCGGGAGACCTGGCAGATACGCAGTATTTT. Translated, it gives CASSPGLAGDLADTQYF.

This clonotype was detected ten times or more. The chain employs TRBV5-6 and TRBJ2-1; 7 positions match TRBD2. The junction had 4 bases not matched to a gene; V was cut back by 3 bases and J by 1 base. Germline lookup yields CDR1 SGHDT and CDR2 YYEEEE. The CDR3 is 15 residues long. Here the CDR3 reads CASSSAGDSYNEQFF. The CDR3 DNA is TGTGCCAGCAGCTCGGCGGGGGATTCCTACAATGAGCAGTTCTTC.

CDR3 region: CAWRPGQRNTGELFF. Here the CDR3 DNA reads TGTGCCTGGAGACCGGGACAAAGAAACACCGGGGAGCTGTTTTTT. The V and J genes are TRBV30 and TRBJ2-2, with a possible D match to TRBD1 (6 bases). The CDR3 extends over 15 amino acids. Germline V lookup: CDR1 GTSNPN, CDR2 SVGIG (reference sequence). The V end was cut by 3 bases, the J end by 2 bases, with 13 bases between.

This clonotype was observed at least ten times. The chain links TRBV5-1 to TRBJ2-3; D possibly corresponds to TRBD2 (5 bases). CDR1 and CDR2 (germline): SGHRS, YFSETQ. There are 14 residues in the CDR3. Trimming stripped 2 bases from V and 0 bases from J, with 7 bases between. DNA of the CDR3: TGCGCCAGCAGCTTTAGCGCTAGCACAGATACGCAGTATTTT. Protein product: CASSFSASTDTQYF. The full variable domain, with the rest looked up from reference TRBV5-1 and TRBJ2-3, is KAGVTQTPRYLIKTRGQQVTLSCSPISGHRSVSWYQQTPGQGLQFLFEYFSETQRNKGNFPGRFSGRQFSNSRSEMNVSTLELGDSALYLCASSFSASTDTQYFGPGTRLTVL.

The V gene is TRBV28, the J gene TRBJ1-1; the match to TRBD1 covers 7 bases. CDR3 length equals 16 residues. Germline loops: CDR1 MDHEN, CDR2 SYDVKM. Germline trimming cut 4 bases from V and 2 bases from J; bases unmatched to any gene: 10. DNA for the CDR3: TGTGCCAGCAGTTACCCCGGGGACAGCAGTAACACTGAAGCTTTCTTT. Amino acids: CASSYPGDSSNTEAFF.

CDR3 in DNA: TGTGCCAGTAGTATGGGAATGTTTAGGGCCAACGTCCTGACTTTC. This gives the protein CASSMGMFRANVLTF. The chain combines TRBV19 with TRBJ2-6; unclear D gene. Germline V gives CDR1 LNHDA, CDR2 SQIVND (reference sequence). Trimming cost V 3 bases and J 5 bases, with 11 bases left between them. The CDR3 is 15 amino acids.

The chain joins TRBV20-1 to TRBJ2-5, with 16 nucleotides matching TRBD2. After removal of 6 bases from V and 5 bases from J, the junction contained 9 bases not matched to a gene. Germline lookup yields CDR1 DFQATT and CDR2 SNEGSKA (reference sequence). The CDR3 contains 16 residues. CDR3 amino acids: CSASGTSGRDAETQYF. DNA for the CDR3: TGCAGTGCGAGCGGGACTAGCGGGAGGGATGCGGAGACCCAGTACTTC.

The V call is TRBV3-1, the J call TRBJ2-5; 7 bases align to TRBD1. Germline V CDR1 and CDR2: LGHDT, YNNKEL (reference sequence). V gave up 0 bases and J gave up 7 bases; unmatched junction bases: 8. The CDR3 sequence is 15 residues long. This chain's CDR3 is CASSQDVRGSGTQYF. The CDR3 DNA follows: TGTGCCAGCAGCCAAGATGTCAGGGGGAGCGGGACCCAGTACTTC.

The CDR3 DNA sequence: TGTGCCAGCAGTTTCCCAGAGTCGAAAGAGAACACCGGGGAGCTGTTTTTT. Its protein product is CASSFPESKENTGELFF. The chain couples TRBV27 to TRBJ2-2; D gene ambiguous. V lost 3 bases, J lost 1 base, and 15 bases lay in between. There are 17 residues in the CDR3. Germline V gene data show CDR1 as MNHEY and CDR2 as SMNVEV (reference sequence).

This clonotype has just a few counts. The chain uses TRBV2 and TRBJ1-5; the D gene is possibly TRBD1 (6 bases). The CDR3 contains 12 residues. In germline, CDR1 is SNHLY, CDR2 FYNNEI. The V end was cut by 11 bases, the J end by 11 bases, with 19 bases between. The CDR3, as DNA: TGTGCCGGACAGAGGGGGGCGGGGACCCAGCATTTT. Its translation is CAGQRGAGTQHF.